These T cell receptor beta chains were read from a single sample in a study of blood T cell repertoires in COVID-19. Only in-frame clones appear in the TCRdb table, and some are missing; sequencing was by immunoSEQ multiplex PCR. The sample lists approximately 330,000 clones, roughly 90% occurring once. Sequenced sample: peripheral blood. The source is a woman between 50 and 59 years old with active or convalescent COVID-19. CDR3s include the opening cysteine and the closing phenylalanine or tryptophan. The D gene is left open where the match is weak. The size field is filled for only some rows; it gives once, few, many or a size class.

d_call	v_call	j_call	clone_size	cdr3_aa	cdr3_nt
.	TRBV10-3	TRBJ1-3	.	CAISESKRTKPGNTIYF	TGTGCCATCAGTGAGTCAAAGAGGACAAAACCTGGAAACACCATATATTTT
TRBD1	TRBV27	TRBJ2-1	.	CASSLLGAGGFAEQFF	TGTGCCAGCAGTTTATTGGGGGCAGGGGGCTTTGCTGAGCAGTTCTTC
.	TRBV6-2/TRBV6-3	TRBJ2-5	.	CASSPDGLQETQYF	TGTGCCAGCAGTCCGGACGGACTACAAGAGACCCAGTACTTC
TRBD1	TRBV5-1	TRBJ1-2	once	CASSSSPGQNNYGYTF	TGCGCCAGCAGTTCAAGTCCGGGACAGAATAACTATGGCTACACCTTC
.	TRBV4-1	TRBJ2-7	once	CASSQLAADYEQYF	TGCGCCAGCAGCCAATTAGCGGCCGACTACGAGCAGTACTTC
.	TRBV9	TRBJ2-7	.	CASSPFSTADEQYF	TGTGCCAGCAGCCCTTTCTCGACAGCTGACGAGCAGTACTTC
TRBD1	TRBV2	TRBJ2-3	.	CASSDSWTGSDTQYF	TGTGCCAGCAGTGACTCCTGGACAGGGTCCGATACGCAGTATTTT
TRBD2	TRBV7-8	TRBJ2-3	once	CASSLGREVTDTQYF	TGTGCCAGCAGCTTGGGGAGGGAGGTAACAGATACGCAGTATTTT
TRBD1	TRBV7-7	TRBJ1-2	.	CASSLARGDRGDGYTF	TGTGCTAGCAGCTTAGCGCGTGGGGACAGGGGGGACGGCTACACCTTC
.	TRBV7-9	TRBJ2-7	.	CASSFGESYEQYF	TGTGCCAGCAGCTTCGGGGAGAGCTACGAGCAGTACTTC
.	TRBV19	TRBJ2-3	.	CASSIDRGRTDTQYF	TGTGCCAGTAGTATAGACAGGGGCCGCACAGATACGCAGTATTTT
.	TRBV7-9	TRBJ1-4	.	CASSLGTRASFF	TGTGCCAGCAGCCTCGGGACAAGGGCCTCGTTTTTT
.	TRBV5-4	TRBJ2-5	.	CASSARGAWETQYF	TGTGCCAGCAGCGCACGTGGGGCTTGGGAGACCCAGTACTTC
TRBD1	TRBV28	TRBJ1-2	.	CASRPTTATNRGLLGYTF	TGTGCCAGCAGGCCCACCACGGCAACAAACAGGGGGCTGCTTGGCTACACCTTC
TRBD2	TRBV11-2	TRBJ2-2	.	CASSLRGGATGELFF	TGTGCCAGCAGCTTACGCGGGGGGGCCACCGGGGAGCTGTTTTTT
.	TRBV6-5	TRBJ1-2	.	CASSYGQDYGYTF	TGTGCCAGCAGTTACGGGCAGGACTATGGCTACACCTTC
.	TRBV13	TRBJ2-3	.	CASSSPVSRTDTQYF	TGTGCCAGCAGCTCCCCCGTTAGCCGCACAGATACGCAGTATTTT
TRBD1	TRBV7-2	TRBJ1-1	.	CASSLGTGLTEAFF	TGTGCCAGCAGCTTAGGGACAGGGCTCACTGAAGCTTTCTTT
.	TRBV20-1	TRBJ1-1	.	CSASGFGVNTEAFF	TGCAGTGCTAGTGGATTCGGGGTGAACACTGAAGCTTTCTTT
TRBD1	TRBV24-1	TRBJ1-4	.	CATSKGQGDEKLFF	TGTGCCACCAGCAAAGGACAGGGGGATGAAAAACTGTTTTTT